The 23 T cell receptor beta chains reported below all come from one sample, sequenced in a study of blood T cell repertoires in COVID-19. Sequencing used immunoSEQ multiplex PCR; TCRdb keeps in-frame clones, though not all of them. The sample includes roughly 150,000 clones, approximately 82% seen only once; the top ten take roughly 7.9%. What was sequenced was peripheral blood. The receptors were sampled from a woman between 45 and 65 years old in a cohort sampled during active or convalescent COVID-19.

The V and J genes are TRBV7-9 and TRBJ2-2, with TRBD1 identical over 7 bases. Looked up from germline, CDR1 is SEHNR and CDR2 is FQNEAQ (reference sequence). This CDR3 is built from 14 residues. V lost 3 bases and J lost 6; bases outside the gene matches: 4. The CDR3 spells CASSFRGLSGELFF. The CDR3 DNA sequence: TGTGCCAGCAGCTTTAGGGGGCTCTCCGGGGAGCTGTTTTTT.

The rearrangement uses TRBV7-2 and TRBJ1-6, with TRBD1 as a possible D gene (6 bases). Per the germline V gene, CDR1 is SGHTA and CDR2 is FQGNSA. CDR3 length: 14 residues. The germline V and J ends were trimmed by 5 bases and 6 bases, with 11 bases remaining between them. The CDR3 bases are TGTGCCAGCAGCGACCAGGGGTTTAATTCACCCCTCCACTTT. As protein: CASSDQGFNSPLHF.

The chain recombines TRBV6-6 with TRBJ2-7; the D gene is possibly TRBD1 (6 bases). V shed 5 bases and J shed 6 bases, with 17 bases lying between them. Germline CDR1 and CDR2: MNHNY and SVGAGI (reference sequence). This CDR3 contains 14 residues. The CDR3 DNA reads TGTGCCAGCAGTCACCTCAACAGGGATGGCGAGCAGTACTTC. Its translation is CASSHLNRDGEQYF.

The chain is built from TRBV3-1 (or the pseudogene TRBV3-2) and TRBJ1-5; a possible D gene is TRBD1 (5 bases). CDR1 and CDR2 from the germline V gene are LGHDT and YNNKEL (reference sequence). The CDR3 length is 13 residues. The germline V and J ends were trimmed by 3 bases and 5 bases, with 8 bases remaining between them. The CDR3 region has the DNA TGTGCCAGCAGCCAGCAGGGCGATCAGCCCCAGCATTTT. It specifies CASSQQGDQPQHF.

The V call is TRBV5-1, the J call TRBJ2-7; tentative D call: TRBD2 (6 bases). This CDR3 spans 14 amino acids. The ends were cut back, 0 bases at V and 4 bases at J, with 11 bases in the middle. Germline-derived CDR1 and CDR2 are SGHRS and YFSETQ. The CDR3 region has the DNA TGCGCCAGCAGCTTGGGCGCAGGGAGGTACGAGCAGTACTTC. Residues: CASSLGAGRYEQYF.

V is TRBV6-5 and J is TRBJ2-3; 9 bases are a match to TRBD2. CDR1 MNHEY and CDR2 SVGAGI come from the germline V gene. V trimming: 5 bases; J trimming: 2 bases; junction bases outside the gene matches: 2. The CDR3 consists of 14 residues. CDR3 bases: TGTGCCAGCAGTCAGCGGGGGGCCACAGATACGCAGTATTTT. It is translated as CASSQRGATDTQYF.

Comment on this clone: Other nucleotide sequences in the sample specify the same CDR3. This sequence joins TRBV11-3 and TRBJ1-6; D remains ambiguous. The V end lost 2 bases, the J end lost 6 bases, and 5 bases lay between the germline ends. CDR3 size: 13 residues. Per germline, CDR1 SGHNT and CDR2 YENEEA. The DNA for the CDR3 is TGTGCCAGCAGCTTAACAGCTAATTCACCCCTCCACTTT. Residues: CASSLTANSPLHF.

The chain joins TRBV6-5 to TRBJ1-2; D gene uncertain. The CDR3 has 15 amino acids. The germline V gene has CDR1 MNHEY and CDR2 SVGAGI. Trimming pared 0 bases from V and 2 bases from J, leaving 10 bases between. The CDR3, as DNA: TGTGCCAGCAGTTACTCGGCGGGAGAGAACTATGGCTACACCTTC. Protein sequence: CASSYSAGENYGYTF.

CDR3 sequence reads: CASSLGLVQETQYF. DNA for the CDR3: TGTGCCAGCAGCTTAGGACTAGTCCAAGAGACCCAGTACTTC. The chain is built from TRBV7-2 and TRBJ2-5; a possible D gene is TRBD2 (6 bases). The CDR3 consists of 14 residues. V shed 1 base and J shed 1 base, with 7 bases lying between them. Germline V gene sequence: CDR1 SGHTA, CDR2 FQGNSA.

This chain connects TRBV11-2 to TRBJ2-3; D is ambiguous. The CDR3 covers 16 residues. V lost 1 base and J lost 0, with 11 bases in between. The germline V gene encodes CDR1 SGHAT and CDR2 FQNNGV. This CDR3 is CASSLGLEWSTDTQYF. CDR3 DNA sequence: TGTGCCAGCAGCTTAGGGCTAGAATGGAGCACAGATACGCAGTATTTT.

J is TRBJ2-7 and V is TRBV28; possible D gene TRBD1, 5 bases. V lost 6 bases and J lost 0, with 9 bases in between. Germline CDR1 reads MDHEN; CDR2 reads SYDVKM. CDR3 length: 13 residues. CDR3 in amino acids: CASRQDPSYEQYF. The CDR3 coding sequence is TGTGCCAGCAGACAGGATCCCTCCTACGAGCAGTACTTC.

This clone was seen a few times. The gene calls are TRBV5-1 and TRBJ2-2; 7 nucleotides match TRBD1. J was trimmed by 0 bases and V by 8 bases; bases with no gene match: 10. The CDR3 is made up of 16 amino acids. Germline loops: CDR1 SGHRS, CDR2 YFSETQ. The CDR3 spells CASTKVGQANTGELFF. The CDR3 nucleotides are TGCGCCAGTACCAAAGTCGGACAGGCGAACACCGGGGAGCTGTTTTTT.

This rearrangement joins TRBV7-7 to TRBJ1-1; no clear D. The CDR3 runs to 13 residues. V dropped 4 bases and J dropped 1 base, with 7 bases sitting between them. Germline-derived CDR1 and CDR2 are SSHAT and FNYEAQ (reference sequence). This CDR3 is CASSSTPNTEAFF. For the CDR3, the DNA is TGTGCCAGCAGCTCGACACCGAACACTGAAGCTTTCTTT.

V is TRBV12-5 and J is TRBJ2-7; 8 nucleotides agree with TRBD1. This CDR3 contains 14 residues. CDR1 and CDR2 (germline): LGHNT, FRNRAP. V lost 2 bases to trimming and J lost 6 bases; unmatched junction nucleotides: 6. CDR3 amino acids: CASGLSTGGGEQYF. The DNA for the CDR3 is TGTGCTAGTGGTTTGTCCACAGGGGGAGGCGAGCAGTACTTC.

Only a few counts were recorded for this clone. V and J are TRBV11-2 and TRBJ2-1, with 8 bases that match TRBD2. The CDR3 length is 15 residues. Germline V gives CDR1 SGHAT, CDR2 FQNNGV. V gave up 1 base and J gave up 4 bases; unmatched junction bases: 3. Here the CDR3 reads CASSLAGGRYNEQFF. In DNA form, the CDR3 reads TGTGCCAGCAGCTTAGCGGGGGGGCGATACAATGAGCAGTTCTTC.

This chain connects TRBV7-2 to TRBJ2-3; possibly TRBD2 for D (6 bases). Germline CDR1 and CDR2: SGHTA and FQGNSA. The CDR3 contains 14 residues. Trimming left V 1 base short and J 4 bases short, with 9 bases between. CDR3 in DNA: TGTGCCAGCAGCTTAGGGCGGGGTGCAGATACGCAGTATTTT. Protein product: CASSLGRGADTQYF.

The rearrangement uses TRBV19 and TRBJ2-2; perhaps TRBD2 as D (5 bases). Trimming left V 2 bases short and J 5 bases short, with 15 bases between. Looked up from germline, CDR1 is LNHDA and CDR2 is SQIVND (reference sequence). The CDR3 length is 16 residues. DNA for the CDR3: TGTGCCAGTAGTATAAGATTTAGGGTAGCGACCGGGGAGCTGTTTTTT. The encoded protein is CASSIRFRVATGELFF.

The V and J genes are TRBV7-2 and TRBJ2-5; 8 bases are a match to TRBD2. The length of the CDR3 is 14 residues. The V gene's germline CDR1 is SGHTA and CDR2 FQGNSA. V lost 5 bases, J lost 1 base, and 3 bases stayed unmatched. CDR3 sequence (DNA): TGTGCCAGCAGCCCCGGGAGGGCCCAAGAGACCCAGTACTTC. It encodes CASSPGRAQETQYF.

This clone was observed a few times. The rearrangement links TRBV7-3 to TRBJ1-1, with D unclear. The CDR3 contains 13 residues. Trimming stripped 3 bases from V and 1 base from J, with 6 bases between. Germline V gives CDR1 SGHTA, CDR2 FQGTGA. The CDR3 protein is CASSFQKNTEAFF. CDR3 nucleotides: TGTGCCAGCAGCTTTCAGAAGAACACTGAAGCTTTCTTT.

The V and J genes are TRBV13 and TRBJ1-6; 9 bases agree with TRBD1. V lost 5 bases and J lost 7; bases outside the gene matches: 3. This CDR3 spans 14 amino acids. The V gene's germline CDR1 is PRHDT and CDR2 FYEKMQ (reference sequence). The DNA for the CDR3 is TGTGCCAGCAGCCCCGGACAGGGGAATTCACCCCTCCACTTT. Amino acid sequence: CASSPGQGNSPLHF.

This clone was found a few times. The J gene is TRBJ2-5, the V gene TRBV18; 7 bases align to TRBD1. The CDR3 has 13 amino acids. The germline V gene encodes CDR1 KGHSH and CDR2 LQKENI. With 3 bases clipped from V and 9 bases from J, the junction kept 7 bases outside the gene matches. The CDR3 region is CASSPQGTASQYF. DNA of the CDR3: TGTGCCAGCTCACCGCAGGGGACAGCCTCCCAGTACTTC.

The chain employs TRBV4-1 and TRBJ1-1, with 7 bases fitting TRBD1. J lost 8 bases, V lost 1 base, and 7 bases had no gene match. The CDR3 sequence is 14 residues long. The germline V gene encodes CDR1 MGHRA and CDR2 YSYEKL. CDR3: CASSQAAGTVEAFF. In DNA form, the CDR3 reads TGCGCCAGCAGCCAAGCAGCCGGGACAGTAGAAGCTTTCTTT.

CDR3 amino acids: CASSLQGGQPQHF. The DNA of the CDR3 is TGTGCCAGCAGCTTACAGGGGGGACAGCCCCAGCATTTT. The chain combines TRBV6-1 with TRBJ1-5; 8 nucleotides match TRBD1. The V segment lost 6 bases and the J segment 7 bases; nucleotides outside the gene matches: 5. The germline gives CDR1 MNHNS, CDR2 SASEGT. The CDR3 loop spans 13 amino acids.